Below, one TCR beta chain is given with its context. Its antigen is still unknown. Qualities for individual bases were not recorded, and no much larger clone is one base off. Participants in the prospective study were aged 18 to 89 years, lived in about two dozen United States geographic areas, and enrolled through a virtual design. In the prospective study, cohorts were assigned on the basis of participant-reported clinical history obtained from a screening survey and a study questionnaire. ImmuneRACE Cohort 3 recovered participants were defined by two consecutive negative NP/OP PCR tests, healthcare professional clearance, or symptom resolution. Mobile phlebotomists in the prospective study collected whole blood, serum and a nasopharyngeal or oropharyngeal swab from every participant. Over a roughly 2-month period, participants in the prospective study had the option of providing additional blood draws and questionnaires. Before DNA extraction, blood samples from the prospective study were shipped at room temperature or frozen.

This specimen belongs to a study of blood T cell repertoires in COVID-19 (TCRdb year 2020). For context, the study as a whole: Samples covering the acute and convalescent phases of COVID-19 were provided by collaborators in the United States, Italy and Spain. Nearly every sample came with metadata listing a de-identified subject ID, COVID-19 status, age in years and sex. A freely available public database, intended as a resource for researchers studying the immune response to SARS-CoV-2, is where the repertoires were released. Where available, HLA class I and class II types were obtained from metadata supplied by the sample provider rather than from assay-based typing. The samples were drawn from two sources: the first 160 participants of the ongoing ImmuneRACE study, and about 1,300 subjects contributed by 6 global collaborators. Subjects who had been exposed to COVID-19, were actively infected with it, or had recovered from it provided the deeply sampled blood TCRbeta repertoires that made up the dataset. The material from the prospective study consisted of cDNA or gDNA derived from T cells, B-cell-depleted T cells, or PBMCs.

Overall results and qualifications from the work: The quantity of clinical and demographic metadata differed by source and by participant and was supplied without curation.

CDR1 SQVTM and CDR2 ANQGSEA are derived from the germline V gene. Taken from cysteine to phenylalanine, the CDR3 has 15 residues. The DNA shown is the 45-base CDR3, in frame from base 1. Trimming removed 0 bases from V and 0 bases from J, leaving 9 bases between the germline ends. The immunoSEQ Assay, a bias-controlled multiplex PCR, was used to amplify TCRbeta CDR3 regions from genomic DNA. Per the source publication's procedure: Within the assay, amplification of reference gene primers was used to estimate how many nucleated cells each sample contained. To quantify the absolute abundance of each unique TCRbeta CDR3 rearrangement, sequence reads were collapsed and filtered. For each sample, productive Simpson clonality was calculated as the square root of Simpson's diversity index over productive rearrangements. The table comes from immuneACCESS by way of TCRdb, which keeps in-frame sequences with V and J called. Part of the clones is missing from these tables; in studies checked, under half for an unresolved V gene and the rest for unknown reasons. V, J and clone size are those of that table, while D and trimming were read from the DNA. The sample data list about 380,000 clones, and 85% to 90% of these were observed just once. Together, the top ten hold more than 1% of the sample.

The TCR originated in a young woman who had recovered from COVID-19. Material: PBMCs or T cells enriched from blood (not recorded which). The rearrangement joined TRBV29-1 to TRBJ1-3; tentative D gene TRBD1, with 5 bases matching. The DNA sequence is given as TGCAGCGTTGAAGACCTGACAGTCTCTGGAAACACCATATATTTT. The translation is CSVEDLTVSGNTIYF.